This T cell receptor beta chain was captured by sequencing in a study of cytomegalovirus exposure and HLA in healthy donors. Using immunoSEQ multiplex PCR, the repertoire was profiled, and TCRdb retains in-frame clones only, with some absent. The data contain roughly 56,000 clones, about 92% of them singletons. This CDR3 comprises 15 residues. V shed 6 bases and J 0 bases; nucleotides not matched to a gene: 6. CDR1 and CDR2 from the germline V gene are ENHRY and SYGVKD. This clone was seen more than once but under ten times. This receptor was identified in a young man in good health and CMV-seronegative. Sequenced: PBMCs. This chain links TRBV10-3 with TRBJ2-7, with 9 bases aligning to TRBD2. The CDR3 DNA is TGTGCCATCAGCGGGGGACTAGCCGACTCCTACGAGCAGTACTTC. This gives the protein CAISGGLADSYEQYF.